This T cell receptor beta chain was observed in a study of T-cell reconstitution after alpha-beta-depleted transplantation in children. Unique molecular identifiers were incorporated when the TCRbeta library was constructed. TCRdb re-analysed the PCR reads in MiXCR, keeping a single row per CDR3 protein. The data show 200,000 to 250,000 distinct CDR3 sequences, approximately 11% seen once. Comments on this clonotype: Its antigen is still unknown.

Germline V gives CDR1 SGHTA, CDR2 FQGNSA. Trimming pared 1 base from V and 3 bases from J, leaving 10 bases between. This CDR3 has 15 amino acids. Findings of the study overall: It was newly produced T cells that mostly accounted for T-cell counts and diversity one year after transplant. Several hundred expanded graft clones reportedly were the source of alpha-beta T cells about two months after transplant. At day 60, the high TCRbeta diversity found in some patients originated from recipient T cells and thymic progenitors that had survived.

This receptor was identified in a child less than two years old with acute myeloid leukemia, due to receive a stem cell transplant. This specimen consisted of PBMCs, obtained before TCRalphabeta/CD19-depleted stem cell transplant. The chain couples TRBV7-2 to TRBJ2-1; D is possibly TRBD2 (6 bases). CDR3 sequence reads: CASSLVADGYNEQFF. The CDR3 DNA reads TGTGCCAGCAGCTTAGTAGCGGACGGCTACAATGAGCAGTTCTTC.